A single sample gave rise to the 28 T cell receptor beta chains below, sequenced in a study of T cell responses to AZD1222 COVID-19 vaccine. This table comes from immunoSEQ multiplex PCR, and its TCRdb copy is limited to in-frame clones, with some not included. Of 120,000 or so clones in the sample, 80% to 90% were seen once. The sample in question was peripheral blood, obtained 28 days after the second AZD1222 dose. These receptors were taken from an adult who received the AZD1222 COVID-19 vaccine.

The J gene is TRBJ1-3, the V gene TRBV5-5; D is undetermined. In germline, CDR1 is SGHKS, CDR2 YYEKEE (reference sequence). This CDR3 region has 18 residues. Trimming pared 2 bases from V and 4 bases from J, leaving 22 bases between. The CDR3 sequence: CASSLKPIYEGRGNTIYF. In nucleotides, the CDR3 is TGTGCCAGCAGCTTAAAGCCCATATATGAGGGTCGCGGAAACACCATATATTTT.

The chain joins TRBV29-1 to TRBJ2-3; a possible D gene is TRBD1 (6 bases). The germline V and J ends were trimmed by 1 base and 0 bases, with 8 bases remaining between them. The germline CDR1 and CDR2 sequences are SQVTM and ANQGSEA. This CDR3 has 14 amino acids. The CDR3: CSVEGTASTDTQYF. The DNA for the CDR3 is TGCAGCGTTGAAGGGACAGCGAGCACAGATACGCAGTATTTT.

This clone was recorded once. J is TRBJ2-1 and V is TRBV5-1; 8 nucleotides agree with TRBD2. Looked up from germline, CDR1 is SGHRS and CDR2 is YFSETQ. CDR3 length equals 16 residues. Trimming at V came to 4 bases and at J to 1 base, leaving 7 bases not matched to a gene. The CDR3 reads CASSPVIAGSYNEQFF. In DNA form, the CDR3 reads TGCGCCAGCAGCCCCGTGATAGCGGGATCCTACAATGAGCAGTTCTTC.

This rearrangement joins TRBV3-1 (or the pseudogene TRBV3-2) to TRBJ2-7; tentative D call: TRBD2 (7 bases). Trimming shortened V by 4 bases and J by 3 bases, and 19 bases separated the two germline ends. Looked up from germline, CDR1 is LGHDT and CDR2 is YNNKEL (reference sequence). The CDR3 totals 16 residues. The CDR3 DNA follows: TGTGCCAGCAGCCCCCCCCGGGGAGGGGGAATCTACGAGCAGTACTTC. Protein sequence: CASSPPRGGGIYEQYF.

The J gene is TRBJ2-3, the V gene TRBV7-3; 14 nucleotides agree with TRBD2. This CDR3 is 18 amino acids long. Germline V gene data show CDR1 as SGHTA and CDR2 as FQGTGA. J was trimmed by 2 bases and V by 6 bases; bases with no gene match: 10. The CDR3 protein is CASRPGLAGVGVTDTQYF. CDR3 in DNA: TGTGCCAGCAGACCGGGACTAGCGGGAGTGGGAGTCACAGATACGCAGTATTTT. Looking up the rest from reference TRBV7-3 and TRBJ2-3 gives the full variable domain: GAGVSQTPSNKVTEKGKYVELRCDPISGHTALYWYRQSLGQGPEFLIYFQGTGAADDSGLPNDRFFAVRPEGSVSTLKIQRTERGDSAVYLCASRPGLAGVGVTDTQYFGPGTRLTVL.

V and J are TRBV4-1 and TRBJ2-5, with 7 bases lining up with TRBD1. The CDR3 has 14 residues. Germline V gene data show CDR1 as MGHRA and CDR2 as YSYEKL. V shed 2 bases, J shed 2 bases, and the junction held 2 bases outside the gene matches. CDR3 nucleotides: TGCGCCAGCAGCCAACGGGACAGTCAAGAGACCCAGTACTTC. Its protein product is CASSQRDSQETQYF.

V and J are TRBV19 and TRBJ2-7, with D possibly called TRBD1 or TRBD2 (5 bases each). CDR1 LNHDA and CDR2 SQIVND come from the germline V gene (reference sequence). Trimming cost V 5 bases and J 2 bases, with 13 bases left between them. The length of the CDR3 is 14 residues. The CDR3 nucleotides read TGTGCCAGTAGTTTCGGGACCGATGCCTACGAGCAGTACTTC. Its protein product is CASSFGTDAYEQYF.

This chain joins TRBV5-6 and TRBJ1-1, with 7 bases fitting TRBD1. The CDR3 runs to 14 residues. Trimming cost V 0 bases and J 3 bases; bases outside gene matches: 2. The V gene's germline CDR1 is SGHDT and CDR2 YYEEEE. CDR3 in amino acids: CASSLETGHTEAFF. In nucleotides, the CDR3 is TGTGCCAGCAGCTTGGAGACAGGGCACACTGAAGCTTTCTTT. Variable domain in full (rest from reference TRBV5-6 and TRBJ1-1): DAGVTQSPTHLIKTRGQQVTLRCSPKSGHDTVSWYQQALGQGPQFIFQYYEEEERQRGNFPDRFSGHQFPNYSSELNVNALLLGDSALYLCASSLETGHTEAFFGQGTRLTVV.

The chain uses TRBV19 and TRBJ2-7; 7 positions match TRBD2. Per the germline V gene, CDR1 is LNHDA and CDR2 is SQIVND (reference sequence). CDR3 length: 16 amino acids. The V segment lost 0 bases and the J segment 2 bases; nucleotides outside the gene matches: 7. The CDR3 protein is CASSIDSSGATYEQYF. Here the CDR3 DNA reads TGTGCCAGTAGTATAGACTCTAGCGGCGCCACCTACGAGCAGTACTTC. Looking up the rest from reference TRBV19 and TRBJ2-7 gives the full variable domain: DGGITQSPKYLFRKEGQNVTLSCEQNLNHDAMYWYRQDPGQGLRLIYYSQIVNDFQKGDIAEGYSVSREKKESFPLTVTSAQKNPTAFYLCASSIDSSGATYEQYFGPGTRLTVT.

V usage is TRBV19 and J usage is TRBJ2-4; D is possibly TRBD2 (5 bases). Trimming shortened V by 1 base and J by 0 bases, and 7 bases separated the two germline ends. CDR1 and CDR2 (germline): LNHDA, SQIVND (reference sequence). CDR3 length: 15 residues. CDR3 amino acids: CASSIAGLAKNIQYF. CDR3 nucleotides: TGTGCCAGTAGTATAGCCGGACTAGCCAAAAACATTCAGTACTTC.

The rearrangement uses TRBV12-5 and TRBJ1-1; 11 bases are shared with TRBD1. With 4 bases clipped from V and 0 bases from J, the junction kept 13 bases outside the gene matches. Germline V gene data show CDR1 as LGHNT and CDR2 as FRNRAP. The length of the CDR3 is 19 residues. CDR3 sequence: CASGWNMDGTGGMNTEAFF. Here the CDR3 DNA reads TGTGCTAGTGGTTGGAACATGGATGGGACAGGGGGAATGAACACTGAAGCTTTCTTT.

The V call is TRBV19, the J call TRBJ1-5, with TRBD1 matching 7 bases. The junction had 5 bases not matched to a gene; V was cut back by 6 bases and J by 6 bases. Germline V CDR1 and CDR2: LNHDA, SQIVND (reference sequence). The CDR3 spans 13 residues. The CDR3 loop reads CASSDRAGQPQHF. For the CDR3, the DNA is TGTGCCAGTAGCGACAGGGCTGGTCAGCCCCAGCATTTT.

This chain connects TRBV6-5 to TRBJ1-6, with TRBD1 matching over 7 bases. Losses at the gene ends were 9 bases for V and 7 bases for J; bases not matched to a gene: 6. Germline CDR1 MNHEY, CDR2 SVGAGI. This CDR3 spans 13 amino acids. CDR3 in DNA: TGTGCCAGTGCCGGGACAGAGAATTCACCCCTCCACTTT. Its translation: CASAGTENSPLHF.

The rearrangement links TRBV5-6 to TRBJ2-2; 8 bases line up with TRBD1. With V trimmed by 1 base and J by 1 base, 3 bases remained unmatched. Germline CDR1 SGHDT, CDR2 YYEEEE. CDR3 length: 16 residues. The CDR3 bases are TGTGCCAGCAGCTTGTTCGGGACAGGGAACACCGGGGAGCTGTTTTTT. Residues: CASSLFGTGNTGELFF.

The V call is TRBV21-1, the J call TRBJ2-7; the D call of TRBD1 is as the table states it, not checked on the DNA. TRBV21-1 is designated a pseudogene. CDR3 length equals 14 residues. CDR3 DNA sequence: TGTGCCAGCAGCAACCGGGACAGGGACTACGAGCAGTACTTC. Translating it yields CASSNRDRDYEQYF.

The chain employs TRBV7-2 and TRBJ1-2, with TRBD1 matching 10 bases. The CDR3 covers 16 residues. Per the germline V gene, CDR1 is SGHTA and CDR2 is FQGNSA. The J segment lost 8 bases and the V segment lost 2 bases, leaving 11 bases of the junction unmatched. Here the CDR3 reads CASSLSETGGHRGYTF. DNA for the CDR3: TGTGCCAGCAGCTTATCCGAGACAGGGGGCCATCGAGGCTACACCTTC.

V gene TRBV6-5 combines with J gene TRBJ2-3; D assignment may be TRBD1 or TRBD2 (5 bases each). Germline loops: CDR1 MNHEY, CDR2 SVGAGI. The V and J ends lost 5 bases and 5 bases respectively, with 17 bases between them. CDR3 size: 15 residues. In DNA, the CDR3 is TGTGCCAGCAGTCTACTGACAGTTGGGGGAGATACGCAGTATTTT. This codes for CASSLLTVGGDTQYF.

The chain joins TRBV29-1 to TRBJ1-6, with 7 bases fitting TRBD1. The CDR3 is 15 amino acids. Germline CDR1 is SQVTM and CDR2 is ANQGSEA. Trimming at V came to 6 bases and at J to 0 bases, leaving 5 bases not matched to a gene. CDR3 bases: TGCAGCGTCCGACAGGGAGGCTCCTATAATTCACCCCTCCACTTT. Amino acids: CSVRQGGSYNSPLHF.

This chain links TRBV20-1 with TRBJ1-2; D is unclear. Germline CDR1 and CDR2: DFQATT and SNEGSKA (reference sequence). This CDR3 spans 11 amino acids. V shed 1 base and J shed 7 bases, with 7 bases lying between them. Written as DNA, the CDR3 is TGCAGTGCTAGAGTCAAGGTTGGCTACACCTTC. The encoded protein is CSARVKVGYTF.

The rearrangement joins TRBV7-9 to TRBJ1-2; maybe TRBD1 (6 bases). This CDR3 has 15 residues. Germline V gives CDR1 SEHNR, CDR2 FQNEAQ (reference sequence). V was clipped by 5 bases and J by 10 bases, with 23 bases between them. CDR3 DNA: TGTGCCAGCAGCCACCGATACGGGACACGCGGGACCTACACCTTC. Encoded protein: CASSHRYGTRGTYTF.

About this clone itself: This CDR3 is also generated by other DNA sequences in the sample. The chain couples TRBV7-9 to TRBJ2-1; 9 positions agree with TRBD2. The CDR3 sequence is 16 residues long. Per germline, CDR1 SEHNR and CDR2 FQNEAQ (reference sequence). The ends lost 2 bases at V and 1 base at J; junction bases unmatched: 3. In nucleotides, the CDR3 is TGTGCCAGCAGCTTAAGTCTAGCGGGGTCCTACAATGAGCAGTTCTTC. Amino acid sequence: CASSLSLAGSYNEQFF. Using reference TRBV7-9 and TRBJ2-1 for the parts outside the CDR3, the full variable domain is DTGVSQNPRHKITKRGQNVTFRCDPISEHNRLYWYRQTLGQGPEFLTYFQNEAQLEKSRLLSDRFSAERPKGSFSTLEIQRTEQGDSAMYLCASSLSLAGSYNEQFFGPGTRLTVL.

V gene TRBV5-1 combines with J gene TRBJ2-7, with 9 bases that match TRBD1. The CDR3 covers 14 residues. V lost 4 bases, J lost 5 bases, and 7 bases stayed unmatched. Germline CDR1 and CDR2: SGHRS and YFSETQ. CDR3 sequence reads: CASSPGTGPHEQYF. For the CDR3, the DNA is TGCGCCAGCAGCCCCGGGACAGGGCCCCACGAGCAGTACTTC.

The rearrangement links TRBV15 to TRBJ1-2, with TRBD1 as a possible D gene (5 bases). The CDR3 has 14 residues. Germline V lookup: CDR1 LNHNV, CDR2 YYDKDF (reference sequence). With 0 bases removed from V and 8 bases from J, the gap between germline ends came to 13 bases. Written as DNA, the CDR3 is TGTGCCACCAGCAGAGATGGCGACAAGGGGGGCTACACCTTC. Residues: CATSRDGDKGGYTF.

The chain couples TRBV25-1 to TRBJ2-3; D gene uncertain. V gave up 7 bases and J gave up 5 bases, with 10 bases separating them. CDR1 is MGHDK and CDR2 is SYGVNS in the germline V gene. The CDR3 totals 12 residues. The CDR3: CASTGFGDTQYF. The CDR3, as DNA: TGTGCCAGCACTGGCTTCGGAGATACGCAGTATTTT.

The chain employs TRBV11-2 and TRBJ2-7, with 9 positions matching TRBD1. The CDR3 runs to 14 residues. V trimming: 6 bases; J trimming: 3 bases; junction bases outside the gene matches: 6. Germline CDR1 and CDR2: SGHAT and FQNNGV. CDR3 sequence (DNA): TGTGCCAGCAGAAGACCGGGACAGGGCTACGAGCAGTACTTC. This codes for CASRRPGQGYEQYF.

V usage is TRBV19 and J usage is TRBJ2-1; D may be TRBD2 (7 bases). V was clipped by 7 bases and J by 12 bases, with 13 bases between them. The CDR3 runs 11 residues. Germline V gene sequence: CDR1 LNHDA, CDR2 SQIVND (reference sequence). The CDR3 DNA is TGTGCCAGTAAGGGGGGGCGAAGGCAGTTCTTC. It is translated as CASKGGRRQFF.

This clone has just a few counts. The V and J genes are TRBV7-2 and TRBJ1-2; 12 bases fit TRBD1. CDR3 length equals 22 residues. Germline CDR1 and CDR2: SGHTA and FQGNSA. V shed 0 bases, J shed 6 bases, and the junction held 23 bases outside the gene matches. The CDR3 region is CASSLAFRWDRGLVSPRDGYTF. The DNA of the CDR3 is TGTGCCAGCAGCTTAGCGTTTCGATGGGACAGGGGGCTTGTTTCCCCAAGAGATGGCTACACCTTC.

This clone was found once. The rearrangement joins TRBV7-9 to TRBJ2-3; D ambiguous. The germline V gene encodes CDR1 SEHNR and CDR2 FQNEAQ (reference sequence). This CDR3 has 13 amino acids. Trimming removed 3 bases at V and 2 bases at J, with 6 bases between. CDR3 sequence: CASSFGVTDTQYF. The CDR3 DNA reads TGTGCCAGCAGCTTTGGTGTCACAGATACGCAGTATTTT.